The entry below gives a single T cell receptor (beta chain) sequence along with its context. Antigen specificity is unknown. The PCR ran on 60 Vbeta and 13 Jbeta primers. Method: immunoSEQ multiplex PCR; TCRdb's copy keeps in-frame clones and lacks some. Altogether fewer than 200,000 clones are present, 76% being singletons, with the ten largest covering around 0.71%. The record originates from a study of cytomegalovirus exposure and HLA in healthy donors. Overall study results and limits: Certain sequence variants were highly shared and formed a cluster, and this cluster was likely a sequencing artifact.

Germline loops: CDR1 MDHEN, CDR2 SYDVKM. The CDR3 runs to 14 residues. V was shortened by 3 bases and J by 10 bases, with 18 bases between the two germline ends. J is TRBJ1-2 and V is TRBV28; tentative D call: TRBD1 (6 bases). This sequence originates from a female donor in good health and CMV-seronegative. The source material was PBMCs. CDR3 nucleotide sequence: TGTGCCAGCAGTTTGAGCTCGACAGGATTGAACTACACCTTC. Protein: CASSLSSTGLNYTF.